This T cell receptor (beta chain) was sequenced during a study of blood T cell repertoires in COVID-19. Study at large: Specimens from acute and convalescent COVID-19 originated in the United States, Italy and Spain. T cells, B-cell-depleted T cells, or PBMCs provided the cDNA or gDNA that served as material.

V gave up 8 bases and J gave up 4 bases; unmatched junction bases: 11. CDR1 is KGHSH and CDR2 is LQKENI in the germline V gene. This CDR3 has 15 residues. The authors' processing: Using reference gene primer amplification, nucleated cell counts were estimated. Generated by immunoSEQ multiplex PCR, the TCRdb table keeps only in-frame clones and is missing some. From that table come the V and J calls and clone size; the DNA was used to work out D and trimming. The table includes around 270,000 clones, around nine tenths detected once. This clone was observed a single time. The sequencing sample was made of peripheral blood. The TCR sequence derives from a man between 40 and 49 years old with acute or convalescent COVID-19. V and J are TRBV18 and TRBJ1-2; 9 bases map to TRBD1. CDR3 loop: CASDVSGQGIYGYTF. DNA of the CDR3: TGTGCCAGCGACGTCTCGGGACAGGGAATCTATGGCTACACCTTC. Supplemented by reference TRBV18 and TRBJ1-2, the full variable domain reads NAGVMQNPRHLVRRRGQEARLRCSPMKGHSHVYWYRQLPEEGLKFMVYLQKENIIDESGMPKERFSAEFPKEGPSILRIQQVVRGDSAAYFCASDVSGQGIYGYTFGSGTRLTVV.